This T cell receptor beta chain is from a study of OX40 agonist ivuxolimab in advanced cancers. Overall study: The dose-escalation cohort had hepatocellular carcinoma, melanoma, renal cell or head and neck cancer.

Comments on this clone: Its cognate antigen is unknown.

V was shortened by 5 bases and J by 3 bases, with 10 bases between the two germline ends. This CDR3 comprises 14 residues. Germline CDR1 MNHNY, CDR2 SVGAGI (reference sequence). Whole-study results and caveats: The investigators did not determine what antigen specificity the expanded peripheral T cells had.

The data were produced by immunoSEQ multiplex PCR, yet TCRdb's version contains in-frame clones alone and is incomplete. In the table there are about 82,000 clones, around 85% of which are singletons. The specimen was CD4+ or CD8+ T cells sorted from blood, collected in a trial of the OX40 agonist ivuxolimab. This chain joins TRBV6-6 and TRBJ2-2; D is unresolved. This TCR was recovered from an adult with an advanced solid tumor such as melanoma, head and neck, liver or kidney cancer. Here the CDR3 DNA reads TGTGCCAGCAGTGATTCAATGTACACCGGGGAGCTGTTTTTT. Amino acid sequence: CASSDSMYTGELFF.